The rows below give T cell receptor beta chains drawn from one sample of a study of blood T cells in healthy people across ages. Each CDR3 protein is one row after TCRdb ran MiXCR on the 5' RACE reads. The data contain around 690,000 distinct CDR3 sequences, around three fifths of them singletons. Input material: blood. All receptors come from a man aged 55 to 69 in good health. The CDR3 runs from the conserved cysteine through the conserved F or W. Fields, in order: D gene, CDR3 length, J gene, clone size, V gene, CDR3 DNA, CDR3 protein. The D gene is left open where the match is weak. Some rows mark clone size as missing; the rest say once, few, many or name a class of expanded clone.

>NA|13|TRBJ1-1|NA|TRBV3-1
TGTGCCAGCAGCCTGGGACGGCTCCAGGAAGCTTTCTTT
CASSLGRLQEAFF
>NA|14|TRBJ1-2|many|TRBV2
TGTGCCAGCAGGCTCCAGACAACTAACTATGGCTACACCTTC
CASRLQTTNYGYTF
>NA|13|TRBJ2-5|NA|TRBV5-5
TGTGCCAGCAGCCCCCCGTCAATGGAGACCCAGTACTTC
CASSPPSMETQYF
>TRBD1|18|TRBJ2-1|NA|TRBV7-9
TGTGCCGGCAGCCCCGCCGCGGGACAGGCGAGCTCCTACAATGAGCAGTTCTTC
CAGSPAAGQASSYNEQFF
>NA|13|TRBJ2-7|NA|TRBV20-1
TGCAGTGCGCTAGTCAACGTGGGTGTCGAGCAGTACTTC
CSALVNVGVEQYF
>NA|13|TRBJ2-1|few|TRBV6-4
TGTGCCAGCAGTGAGAGTCCTACCGATGAGCAGTTCTTC
CASSESPTDEQFF
>TRBD1|15|TRBJ2-2|NA|TRBV7-9
TGTGCCAGCAGCCCCGTAACAGGGGGCATCGGGGAGCTGTTTTTT
CASSPVTGGIGELFF
>TRBD1|16|TRBJ1-4|NA|TRBV6-1
TGTGCCAGCAAGACAGGGCCGGGGGCAACTAATGAAAAACTGTTTTTT
CASKTGPGATNEKLFF
>TRBD1|14|TRBJ1-6|NA|TRBV9
TGTGCCAGCAGCGCGGGACAGGAGGACTCACCCCTCCACTTT
CASSAGQEDSPLHF
>NA|16|TRBJ2-1|NA|TRBV20-1
TGCAGTGCTAGCCTAACGGGGTCGAGCTCCTACAATGAGCAGTTCTTC
CSASLTGSSSYNEQFF
>NA|17|TRBJ1-2|NA|TRBV7-8
TGTGCCAGCAGCACCTACCGGTCTCGGTTTGATCACTATGGCTACACCTTC
CASSTYRSRFDHYGYTF
>TRBD2|16|TRBJ2-3|NA|TRBV2
TGTGCCACAGCAGCGTCAACTAGCGATATCACAGATACGCAGTATTTT
CATAASTSDITDTQYF
>NA|17|TRBJ2-3|NA|TRBV11-3
TGTGCCAGCAGCTTAGATCCACCAGGCGTTGGCACAGATACGCAGTATTTT
CASSLDPPGVGTDTQYF
>NA|15|TRBJ1-5|once|TRBV2
TGTGCCAGCAGTGAAAGGTCAGGCCGCCATCAGCCCCAGCATTTT
CASSERSGRHQPQHF
>TRBD1|15|TRBJ2-1|NA|TRBV6-5
TGTGCCAGCAGCAAGGGGACAGGGACTTTGGATGAGCAGTTCTTC
CASSKGTGTLDEQFF
>NA|12|TRBJ1-6|NA|TRBV10-3
TGTGCCATCAGTGAGCTTAATTCACCCCTCCACTTT
CAISELNSPLHF
>NA|12|TRBJ2-7|few|TRBV7-2
TGTGCCAGCACCCTAAGGGGCTACGAGCAGTACTTC
CASTLRGYEQYF
>NA|16|TRBJ1-6|NA|TRBV2
TGTGCCAGCACCCCTCAGGCGCGGGGACTCGGATCACCCCTCCACTTT
CASTPQARGLGSPLHF
>NA|16|TRBJ2-5|NA|TRBV20-1
TGCAGTGCTAGTTCGGGCCGGGGGCGGTACCAGGAGACCCAGTACTTC
CSASSGRGRYQETQYF
>NA|14|TRBJ1-1|NA|TRBV18
TGTGCCGGCTCACGTATACGGGACCTCCAAGAAGCTTTCTTT
CAGSRIRDLQEAFF
>NA|14|TRBJ1-2|NA|TRBV7-2
TGTGCCAGCAGCTTACCTGCTTGGGGCTATGGCTACACCTTC
CASSLPAWGYGYTF
>TRBD1|14|TRBJ2-7|NA|TRBV7-8
TGTGCCAGCAGCTGGGCGACAGGGGACTACGAGCAGTACTTC
CASSWATGDYEQYF
>NA|14|TRBJ1-1|NA|TRBV28
TGTGCCAGCAGTATCGAGCCGTTAACCCTGGGAGCTTTCTTT
CASSIEPLTLGAFF
>NA|15|TRBJ1-2|NA|TRBV2
TGTGCCAGCAGTCTGGGACGGGGATCCTACAATGGCTACACCTTC
CASSLGRGSYNGYTF
>NA|16|TRBJ2-5|once|TRBV6-1
TGTGCCAGCAGTGAAGTTTGGGGAGGAGGAAAAGAGACCCAGTACTTC
CASSEVWGGGKETQYF
>NA|13|TRBJ2-1|NA|TRBV4-1
TGCGCCAGCAGCCGGACCCGCCAGGGTGAGCAGTTCTTC
CASSRTRQGEQFF
>NA|14|TRBJ2-5|NA|TRBV7-9
TGTGCCAGCAGCCGCACAGTGGTCCAAGAGACCCAGTACTTC
CASSRTVVQETQYF
>NA|14|TRBJ2-5|NA|TRBV12-3/TRBV12-4
TGTGCCAGCAGCGATAGGGGGAACCAAGAGACCCAGTACTTC
CASSDRGNQETQYF
>NA|12|TRBJ1-2|few|TRBV6-6
TGTGCCAGCAGTTTGGGAAACGCCCGTTTCACCTTC
CASSLGNARFTF
>NA|13|TRBJ1-1|NA|TRBV6-5
TGTGCCAGCACCCCAGGGGAAGGATCTGAAGCTTTCTTT
CASTPGEGSEAFF
>NA|14|TRBJ2-5|few|TRBV5-1
TGCGCCAGCAGCTTGAGATGGGGACAAGAGACCCAGTACTTC
CASSLRWGQETQYF
>NA|14|TRBJ2-5|NA|TRBV20-1
TGCAGTGCTAGAGAACGGCGGGGCCAAGAGACCCAGTACTTC
CSARERRGQETQYF
>NA|17|TRBJ2-1|few|TRBV5-1
TGCGCCAGCAGCTTGTGGTTAGCCGAGAGCTCCTACAATGAGCAGTTCTTC
CASSLWLAESSYNEQFF
>NA|14|TRBJ1-6|NA|TRBV6-5
TGTGCCAGCAGTTATTCATTTGCGCATTCACCCCTCCACTTT
CASSYSFAHSPLHF
>NA|15|TRBJ2-7|NA|TRBV7-8
TGTGCCAGCAGACCTGCTTCCGGTATCTCCTACGAGCAGTACTTC
CASRPASGISYEQYF
>TRBD2|14|TRBJ2-3|NA|TRBV12-3/TRBV12-4
TGTGCCAGCAGTTGGACTAGCTTCACAGATACGCAGTATTTT
CASSWTSFTDTQYF
>NA|13|TRBJ1-4|NA|TRBV6-5
TGTGCCGGCCTTTCCCAGGGGACCGAAAAACTGTTTTTT
CAGLSQGTEKLFF
>NA|12|TRBJ1-1|NA|TRBV6-5
TGTGCCAGCAGTTACCCGTCTGGGGAAGCTTTCTTT
CASSYPSGEAFF
>NA|16|TRBJ2-5|NA|TRBV14
TGTGCCAGCTCCGAATGGGGCGCCGGAAAGGTGGAGACCCAGTACTTC
CASSEWGAGKVETQYF
>NA|13|TRBJ2-2|NA|TRBV7-2
TGTGCCAGCAGCCCCTGGCTCTCCGGGGAGCTGTTTTTT
CASSPWLSGELFF
>TRBD1|15|TRBJ2-3|NA|TRBV29-1
TGCAGCGTTTATGCCGGGACAGGGAGCACAGATACGCAGTATTTT
CSVYAGTGSTDTQYF
>TRBD2|16|TRBJ2-1|NA|TRBV10-1
TGCGCCAGCAGTGAAGGAGCGGGGCGTTCCTACAATGAGCAGTTCTTC
CASSEGAGRSYNEQFF
>NA|16|TRBJ2-1|NA|TRBV24-1
TGTGCCACCAGTGATACCGCGGGGTTCCCACACAATGAGCAGTTCTTC
CATSDTAGFPHNEQFF
>NA|15|TRBJ2-2|NA|TRBV5-6
TGTGCCAGCACCTTGTACAGAGCGAACACCGGGGAGCTGTTTTTT
CASTLYRANTGELFF
>TRBD1|17|TRBJ2-2|NA|TRBV4-1
TGCGCCAGCAGCCAAGGGATGACAGGGATTAGAACCGGGGAGCTGTTTTTT
CASSQGMTGIRTGELFF
>NA|14|TRBJ2-7|NA|TRBV29-1
TGCAGCGTTGGGAGGGCGGGTGTGTCCTACGAGCAGTACTTC
CSVGRAGVSYEQYF
>TRBD2|14|TRBJ2-3|few|TRBV20-1
TGCAGTGCTCCTCGAGCGGGGGGCACAGATACGCAGTATTTT
CSAPRAGGTDTQYF
>TRBD1|14|TRBJ1-1|NA|TRBV5-1
TGCGCCAGCAGCCCCCAGGGGGGCGGGACTGAAGCTTTCTTT
CASSPQGGGTEAFF
>NA|14|TRBJ2-1|NA|TRBV6-2/TRBV6-3
TGTGCCAGCGGAGTAGGCCTCTCCTACAATGAGCAGTTCTTC
CASGVGLSYNEQFF
>TRBD1|12|TRBJ1-1|few|TRBV29-1
TGCAGCGTCTCGGACAGGGACACTGAAGCTTTCTTT
CSVSDRDTEAFF
>NA|15|TRBJ1-5|NA|TRBV20-1
TGCAGTGCTAGAGTTTGGGACGCTAGCAATCAGCCCCAGCATTTT
CSARVWDASNQPQHF
>NA|14|TRBJ1-4|NA|TRBV20-1
TGCAGTGCTAGAGATCCAGGGTTTAATGAAAAACTGTTTTTT
CSARDPGFNEKLFF
>NA|13|TRBJ1-2|few|TRBV14
TGTGCCAGCAGCCAAGAGCGGGTATATGGCTACACCTTC
CASSQERVYGYTF